Below, one TCR beta chain is given with its context. Its antigen is not known. With 6 bases clipped from V and 0 bases from J, the junction kept 0 bases outside the gene matches. Germline V CDR1 and CDR2: LNHDA, SQIVND (reference sequence). CDR3 length: 13 residues. These data belong to a study of Ad26.COV2.S vaccination and SARS-CoV-2 variants. About the research overall: Dosing was one shot or two shots 56 days apart.

Method: immunoSEQ multiplex PCR; TCRdb's copy keeps in-frame clones and lacks some. The top ten clones hold less than 3.5% of a sample with some 240,000 clones, 70% to 90% of them seen once. Overall study findings and caveats: Spike-specific CD8+ and CD4+ T cell responses reportedly showed substantial breadth after vaccination. Spike-specific TCR breadth was greater after Ad26.COV2.S than placebo.

Treatment here: around 19 received Ad26.COV2.S at low or high dose, single or two shots; 5 received placebo; per-sample allocation not given. All samples were drawn on day 63, counting from the first vaccine or placebo injection. An Ad26 vector that expressed Wuhan-strain SARS-CoV-2 spike constituted the vaccine. The sample in question was peripheral blood, obtained in a trial of Ad26.COV2.S vaccine versus placebo. This receptor was taken from a person between 18 and 60 years old who received the Ad26.COV2.S COVID-19 vaccine or a placebo. The gene calls are TRBV19 and TRBJ2-3; 7 bases match TRBD2. CDR3 bases: TGTGCCAGTAGGGGGGGGAGCACAGATACGCAGTATTTT. It specifies CASRGGSTDTQYF.